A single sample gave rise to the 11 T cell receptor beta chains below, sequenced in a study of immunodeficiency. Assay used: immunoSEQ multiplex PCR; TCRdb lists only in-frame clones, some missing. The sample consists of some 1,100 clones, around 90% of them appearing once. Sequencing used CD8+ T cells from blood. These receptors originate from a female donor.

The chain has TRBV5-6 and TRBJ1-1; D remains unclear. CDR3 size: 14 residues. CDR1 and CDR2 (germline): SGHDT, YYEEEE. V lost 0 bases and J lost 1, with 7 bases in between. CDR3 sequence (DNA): TGTGCCAGCAGCTTGGGCTGGAGGAACACTGAAGCTTTCTTT. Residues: CASSLGWRNTEAFF. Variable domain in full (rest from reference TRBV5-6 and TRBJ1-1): DAGVTQSPTHLIKTRGQQVTLRCSPKSGHDTVSWYQQALGQGPQFIFQYYEEEERQRGNFPDRFSGHQFPNYSSELNVNALLLGDSALYLCASSLGWRNTEAFFGQGTRLTVV.

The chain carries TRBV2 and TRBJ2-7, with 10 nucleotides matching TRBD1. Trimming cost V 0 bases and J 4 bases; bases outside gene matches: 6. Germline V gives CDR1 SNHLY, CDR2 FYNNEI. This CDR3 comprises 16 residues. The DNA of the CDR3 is TGTGCCAGCAGTGAAGCAGGTGGGACAGGGGTTTACGAGCAGTACTTC. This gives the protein CASSEAGGTGVYEQYF.

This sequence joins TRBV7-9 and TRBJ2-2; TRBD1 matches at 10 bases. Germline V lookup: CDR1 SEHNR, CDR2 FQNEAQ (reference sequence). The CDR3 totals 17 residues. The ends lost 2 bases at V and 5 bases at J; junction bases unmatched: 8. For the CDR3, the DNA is TGTGCCAGCAGCTTAACAGACAGGGGGCATAGGACCGGGGAGCTGTTTTTT. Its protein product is CASSLTDRGHRTGELFF.

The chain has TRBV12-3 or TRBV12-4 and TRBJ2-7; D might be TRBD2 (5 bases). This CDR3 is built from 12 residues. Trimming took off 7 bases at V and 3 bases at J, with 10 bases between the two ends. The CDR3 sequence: CASTNEGYEQYF. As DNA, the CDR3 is TGTGCCAGCACTAACGAGGGCTACGAGCAGTACTTC.

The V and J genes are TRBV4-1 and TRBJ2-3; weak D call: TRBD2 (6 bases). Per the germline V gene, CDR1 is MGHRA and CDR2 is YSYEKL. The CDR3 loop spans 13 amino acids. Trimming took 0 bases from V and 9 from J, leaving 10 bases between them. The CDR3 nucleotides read TGCGCCAGCAGCCAAGAGGGACTTGCCACGCAGTATTTT. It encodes CASSQEGLATQYF.

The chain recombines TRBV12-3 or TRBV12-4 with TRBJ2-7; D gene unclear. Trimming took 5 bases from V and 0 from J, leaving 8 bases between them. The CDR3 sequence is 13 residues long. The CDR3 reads CASSPPGSYEQYF. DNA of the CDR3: TGTGCCAGCAGTCCCCCGGGCTCCTACGAGCAGTACTTC.

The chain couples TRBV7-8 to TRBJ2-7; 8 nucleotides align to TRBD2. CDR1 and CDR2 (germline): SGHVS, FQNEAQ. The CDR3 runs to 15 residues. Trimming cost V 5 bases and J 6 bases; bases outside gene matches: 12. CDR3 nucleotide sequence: TGTGCCAGCAGCCCGCTACTAGCGGAGGCGGCCGAGCAGTACTTC. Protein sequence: CASSPLLAEAAEQYF.

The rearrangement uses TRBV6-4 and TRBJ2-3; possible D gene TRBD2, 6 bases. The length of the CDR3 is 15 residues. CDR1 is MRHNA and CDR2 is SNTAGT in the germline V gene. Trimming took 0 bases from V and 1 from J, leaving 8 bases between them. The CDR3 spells CASSDSGGGTDTQYF. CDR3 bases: TGTGCCAGCAGTGACTCGGGCGGGGGCACAGATACGCAGTATTTT.

The CDR3 spells CASSSTTGGAGQPQHF. CDR3 DNA: TGTGCCAGCAGTTCCACCACCGGGGGCGCGGGTCAGCCCCAGCATTTT. The V call is TRBV27, the J call TRBJ1-5, with D perhaps matching TRBD1 (6 bases). CDR1 is MNHEY, CDR2 SMNVEV, per germline (reference sequence). The CDR3 covers 16 residues. V was cut by 4 bases and J by 6 bases, with 19 bases left in between.

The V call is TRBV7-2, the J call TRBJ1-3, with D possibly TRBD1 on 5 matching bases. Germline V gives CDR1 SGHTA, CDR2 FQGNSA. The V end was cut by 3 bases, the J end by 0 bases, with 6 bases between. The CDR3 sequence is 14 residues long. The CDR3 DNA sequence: TGTGCCAGCAGCTTCCAGGGCTCTGGAAACACCATATATTTT. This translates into CASSFQGSGNTIYF.

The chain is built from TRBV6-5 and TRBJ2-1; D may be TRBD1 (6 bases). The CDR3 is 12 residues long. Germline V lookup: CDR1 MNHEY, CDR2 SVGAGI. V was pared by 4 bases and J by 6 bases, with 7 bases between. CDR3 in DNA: TGTGCCAGCAGTTCGACAGGCAATGAGCAGTTCTTC. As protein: CASSSTGNEQFF.